Sequencing of this T cell receptor beta chain was carried out in a study of OX40 agonist ivuxolimab in advanced cancers. Turning to the study itself: Partial response was recorded in three patients: one hepatocellular carcinoma and two cutaneous melanoma cases. General study findings and limits: Low levels of normalized T-cell clonal expansion also appeared in some nonresponders. Expanded clones were, on average, more numerous in CD8+ T cells than in CD4+. The study observed clonal expansion of CD4+ and CD8+ blood T cells by week 6 at 0.1 to 3.0 mg/kg.

Sequenced by immunoSEQ multiplex PCR; TCRdb stores in-frame clones only, minus some. The sample contains 75,000 to 95,000 clones, more than 80% of which appear only once. This CDR3 has 12 amino acids. The germline gives CDR1 LNHNV, CDR2 YYDKDF (reference sequence). V lost 1 base, J lost 9 bases, and 9 bases lay in between. This clone was seen more than once but under ten times. Antigen: not known. The TCR sequence derives from an adult with an advanced solid tumor such as melanoma, head and neck, liver or kidney cancer. Sequenced here: CD4+ or CD8+ T cells sorted from blood, sampled in a trial of the OX40 agonist ivuxolimab. This sequence joins TRBV15 and TRBJ1-2, with D unresolved. The CDR3 protein is CATSRVGRRYTF. The CDR3, as DNA: TGTGCCACCAGCAGAGTGGGCAGGCGCTACACCTTC. The complete variable domain, with remaining parts taken from reference TRBV15 and TRBJ1-2, reads DAMVIQNPRYQVTQFGKPVTLSCSQTLNHNVMYWYQQKSSQAPKLLFHYYDKDFNNEADTPDNFQSRRPNTSFCFLDIRSPGLGDTAMYLCATSRVGRRYTFGSGTRLTVV.